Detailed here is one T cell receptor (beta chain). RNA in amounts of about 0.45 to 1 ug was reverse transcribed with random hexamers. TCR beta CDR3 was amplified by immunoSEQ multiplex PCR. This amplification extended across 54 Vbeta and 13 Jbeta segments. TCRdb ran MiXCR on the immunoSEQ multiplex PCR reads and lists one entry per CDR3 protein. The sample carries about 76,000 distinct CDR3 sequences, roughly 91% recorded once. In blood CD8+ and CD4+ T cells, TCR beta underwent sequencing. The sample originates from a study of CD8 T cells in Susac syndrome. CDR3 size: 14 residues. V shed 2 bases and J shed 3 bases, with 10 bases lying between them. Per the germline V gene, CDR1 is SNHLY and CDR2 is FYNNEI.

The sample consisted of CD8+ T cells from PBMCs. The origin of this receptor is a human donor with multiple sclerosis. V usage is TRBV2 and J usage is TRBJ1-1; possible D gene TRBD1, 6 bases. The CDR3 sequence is CASSEPGADTEAFF. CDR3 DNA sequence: TGTGCCAGCAGTGAACCAGGGGCTGACACTGAAGCTTTCTTT.